Each of the 6 T cell receptor beta chains below was sequenced from the same sample in a study of shared clonotypes between healthy human individuals. TCRdb's table, derived via immunoSEQ multiplex PCR, lists solely in-frame clones and lacks some. The sample has about 2.3 million clones, approximately 93% seen once. Sequenced material: naive CD4+ T cells from PBMCs. The sample's subset: CD45RA+ positively selected. The receptors come from a man aged 18 to 30 in good health. Some clones in this sample may be carry-over from other donors' samples.

The chain employs TRBV19 and TRBJ1-1, with a tentative D call TRBD1 (6 bases). The CDR3 consists of 16 residues. Germline V lookup: CDR1 LNHDA, CDR2 SQIVND (reference sequence). The ends were cut back, 10 bases at V and 3 bases at J, with 24 bases in the middle. CDR3 sequence reads: CATEGGRGLLYTEAFF. DNA of the CDR3: TGTGCCACCGAGGGAGGGCGGGGGCTGTTGTACACTGAAGCTTTCTTT.

The rearrangement links TRBV9 to TRBJ1-2, with TRBD1 matching over 8 bases. Per the germline V gene, CDR1 is SGDLS and CDR2 is YYNGEE. The CDR3 sequence is 15 residues long. V lost 2 bases and J lost 4; bases outside the gene matches: 7. For the CDR3, the DNA is TGTGCCAGCAGCGTCGAACCGGGACAGGCCTATGGCTACACCTTC. It is translated as CASSVEPGQAYGYTF. The full variable domain, its missing parts supplied by reference TRBV9 and TRBJ1-2, is DSGVTQTPKHLITATGQRVTLRCSPRSGDLSVYWYQQSLDQGLQFLIQYYNGEERAKGNILERFSAQQFPDLHSELNLSSLELGDSALYFCASSVEPGQAYGYTFGSGTRLTVV.

In DNA, the CDR3 is TGTGCCAGCAGCTTGAAGGGACAGGGGGCGGCCTACACCTTC. Translated, it gives CASSLKGQGAAYTF. The chain employs TRBV5-4 and TRBJ1-2; TRBD1 aligns across 12 bases. The germline V gene has CDR1 SGHNT and CDR2 YYREEE (reference sequence). Unmatched junction bases numbered 5, after V lost 1 base and J lost 10 bases. The CDR3 has 14 residues. The complete variable domain, with remaining parts taken from reference TRBV5-4 and TRBJ1-2, reads ETGVTQSPTHLIKTRGQQVTLRCSSQSGHNTVSWYQQALGQGPQFIFQYYREEENGRGNFPPRFSGLQFPNYSSELNVNALELDDSALYLCASSLKGQGAAYTFGSGTRLTVV.

The chain carries TRBV6-5 and TRBJ2-2; 7 nucleotides align to TRBD1. The CDR3 is made up of 16 amino acids. V dropped 0 bases and J dropped 0; count of bases not matched to a gene: 1. Germline V gives CDR1 MNHEY, CDR2 SVGAGI. Here the CDR3 DNA reads TGTGCCAGCAGTTACTCCGGACAGGCGAACACCGGGGAGCTGTTTTTT. Encoded protein: CASSYSGQANTGELFF.

With regard to this clone: Additional DNA sequences in this sample encode the identical CDR3. J is TRBJ1-5 and V is TRBV4-1; D is possibly TRBD1 (5 bases). Per germline, CDR1 MGHRA and CDR2 YSYEKL. V was cut by 1 base and J by 0 bases, with 7 bases left in between. This CDR3 spans 15 amino acids. The CDR3 DNA is TGCGCCAGCAGCCAAGGACAGACTAGCAATCAGCCCCAGCATTTT. This gives the protein CASSQGQTSNQPQHF.

The V call is TRBV4-1, the J call TRBJ1-5, with 8 bases fitting TRBD1. The CDR3 is 16 residues long. J was trimmed by 1 base and V by 1 base; bases with no gene match: 3. Germline V gene data show CDR1 as MGHRA and CDR2 as YSYEKL. In nucleotides, the CDR3 is TGCGCCAGCAGCCAAGCAGGGGGCAGGAGCAATCAGCCCCAGCATTTT. Residues: CASSQAGGRSNQPQHF.